This passage covers 9 T cell receptor beta chains from one sample sequenced in a study of shared clonotypes between healthy human individuals. TCRdb keeps only in-frame clones here, not all; method: immunoSEQ multiplex PCR. The sample records more than 850,000 clones, approximately 80% being singletons. The sequencing input was memory CD4+ T cells from PBMCs. Subset given: CD45RA-negative fraction. The receptors derive from a man aged 18 to 35 in good health. Some clones in this sample may be carry-over from other donors' samples.

CDR3 loop: CASSPGINGGDYGYTF. CDR3 sequence (DNA): TGCGCCAGCAGCCCGGGGATCAATGGCGGTGACTATGGCTACACCTTC. The chain has TRBV5-1 and TRBJ1-2; no clear D gene. The CDR3 has 16 residues. The germline CDR1 and CDR2 sequences are SGHRS and YFSETQ. Deletions cut 4 bases from V and 3 bases from J, with 19 bases between.

The chain uses TRBV2 and TRBJ1-4, with D unresolved. Germline V CDR1 and CDR2: SNHLY, FYNNEI. The CDR3 loop spans 15 amino acids. The V gene lost 8 bases and the J gene lost 8 bases, with 21 bases spanning the gap. The CDR3 DNA reads as TGTGCCAGCGTCCTCCTTGTGAGGGTTGGAGAAAAACTGTTTTTT. Protein sequence: CASVLLVRVGEKLFF.

The V gene is TRBV5-1, the J gene TRBJ2-7; no clear D gene. The CDR3 contains 13 residues. Per germline, CDR1 SGHRS and CDR2 YFSETQ. Trimming removed 1 base at V and 7 bases at J, with 12 bases between. Here the CDR3 DNA reads TGCGCCAGCAGCTTGTCACCGGAAAGGGAGCAGTACTTC. It codes for CASSLSPEREQYF.

The rearrangement uses TRBV10-3 and TRBJ1-3, with 8 bases that match TRBD1. CDR1 and CDR2 (germline): ENHRY, SYGVKD. J lost 1 base, V lost 5 bases, and 1 base had no gene match. The CDR3 contains 14 residues. This chain's CDR3 is CAISTGGSGNTIYF. In DNA form, the CDR3 reads TGTGCCATCAGTACAGGGGGGTCTGGAAACACCATATATTTT.

This clone was observed once. The V gene is TRBV5-1, the J gene TRBJ2-5; D might be TRBD2 (6 bases). This CDR3 is 16 amino acids long. V was pared by 4 bases and J by 5 bases, with 21 bases between. Germline V gives CDR1 SGHRS, CDR2 YFSETQ. This CDR3 is CASSKGPGLQGETQYF. The DNA for the CDR3 is TGCGCCAGCAGCAAAGGTCCGGGACTCCAAGGGGAGACCCAGTACTTC.

This chain joins TRBV18 and TRBJ1-1; unclear D gene. The CDR3 sequence is 14 residues long. Trimming removed 2 bases from V and 4 bases from J, with 11 bases in between. Germline V gives CDR1 KGHSH, CDR2 LQKENI. In DNA form, the CDR3 reads TGTGCCAGCTCACCAAAGGGATGGGGCACTGAAGCTTTCTTT. This codes for CASSPKGWGTEAFF.

The J gene is TRBJ2-3, the V gene TRBV7-2; maybe TRBD2 (5 bases). The V gene's germline CDR1 is SGHTA and CDR2 FQGNSA. Trimming left V 2 bases short and J 6 bases short, with 9 bases between. The CDR3 totals 13 residues. The CDR3 region is CASSLRTRDTQYF. CDR3 DNA sequence: TGTGCCAGCAGCTTAAGGACTCGGGATACGCAGTATTTT. The whole variable domain, remainder taken from reference TRBV7-2 and TRBJ2-3, is GAGVSQSPSNKVTEKGKDVELRCDPISGHTALYWYRQSLGQGLEFLIYFQGNSAPDKSGLPSDRFSAERTGGSVSTLTIQRTQQEDSAVYLCASSLRTRDTQYFGPGTRLTVL.

This clone was detected only once. Other DNA sequences in the sample encode the same CDR3. V is TRBV2 and J is TRBJ1-5; the D gene is possibly TRBD1 (5 bases). This CDR3 contains 15 residues. CDR1 is SNHLY, CDR2 FYNNEI, per germline. V was shortened by 4 bases and J by 4 bases, with 14 bases between the two germline ends. The CDR3 region is CASSVGGGGNQPQHF. DNA for the CDR3: TGTGCCAGCAGTGTTGGGGGTGGGGGGAATCAGCCCCAGCATTTT.

J is TRBJ2-2 and V is TRBV4-2, with D possibly being TRBD2 (5 bases). Germline loops: CDR1 LGHNA, CDR2 YNFKEQ. The CDR3 covers 16 residues. V was trimmed by 7 bases and J by 4 bases, leaving 19 bases between them. The CDR3 reads CASTPSAGEGTGELFF. CDR3 nucleotides: TGTGCCAGCACCCCCAGCGCAGGAGAGGGCACCGGGGAGCTGTTTTTT.